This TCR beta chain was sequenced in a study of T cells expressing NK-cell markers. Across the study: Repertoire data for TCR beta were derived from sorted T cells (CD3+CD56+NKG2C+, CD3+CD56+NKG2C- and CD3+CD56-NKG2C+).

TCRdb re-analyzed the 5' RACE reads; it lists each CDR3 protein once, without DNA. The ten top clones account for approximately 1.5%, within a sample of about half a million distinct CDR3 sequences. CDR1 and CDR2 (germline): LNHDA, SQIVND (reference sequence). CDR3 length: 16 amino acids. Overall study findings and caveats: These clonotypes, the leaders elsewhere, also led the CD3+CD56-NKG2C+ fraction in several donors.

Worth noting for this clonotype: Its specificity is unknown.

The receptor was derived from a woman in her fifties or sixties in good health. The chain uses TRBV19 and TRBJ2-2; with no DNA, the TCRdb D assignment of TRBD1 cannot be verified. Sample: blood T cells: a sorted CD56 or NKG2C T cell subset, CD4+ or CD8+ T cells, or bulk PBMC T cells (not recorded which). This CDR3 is CASGIITGQNTGELFF. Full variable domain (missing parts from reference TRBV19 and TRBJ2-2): DGGITQSPKYLFRKEGQNVTLSCEQNLNHDAMYWYRQDPGQGLRLIYYSQIVNDFQKGDIAEGYSVSREKKESFPLTVTSAQKNPTAFYLCASGIITGQNTGELFFGEGSRLTVL.